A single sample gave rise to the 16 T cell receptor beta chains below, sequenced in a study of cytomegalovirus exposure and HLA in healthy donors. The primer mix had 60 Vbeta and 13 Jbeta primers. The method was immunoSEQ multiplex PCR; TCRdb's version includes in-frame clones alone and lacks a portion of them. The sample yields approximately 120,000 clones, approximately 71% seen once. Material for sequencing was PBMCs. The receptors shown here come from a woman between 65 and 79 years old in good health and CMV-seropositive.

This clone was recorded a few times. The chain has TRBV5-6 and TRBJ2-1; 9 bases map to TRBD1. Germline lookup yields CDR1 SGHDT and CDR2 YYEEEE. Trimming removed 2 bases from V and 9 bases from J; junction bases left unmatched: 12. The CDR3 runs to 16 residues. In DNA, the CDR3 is TGTGCCAGCAGCTTCGGTCGGACAGGGGTATCAGGTGAGCAGTTCTTC. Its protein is CASSFGRTGVSGEQFF. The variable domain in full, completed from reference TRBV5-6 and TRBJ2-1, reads DAGVTQSPTHLIKTRGQQVTLRCSPKSGHDTVSWYQQALGQGPQFIFQYYEEEERQRGNFPDRFSGHQFPNYSSELNVNALLLGDSALYLCASSFGRTGVSGEQFFGPGTRLTVL.

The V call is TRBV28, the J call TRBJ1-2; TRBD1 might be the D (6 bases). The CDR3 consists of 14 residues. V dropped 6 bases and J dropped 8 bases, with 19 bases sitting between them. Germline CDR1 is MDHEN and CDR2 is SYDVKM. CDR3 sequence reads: CASRKQGNRGGYTF. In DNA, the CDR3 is TGTGCCAGCAGGAAACAGGGTAATCGAGGCGGCTACACCTTC.

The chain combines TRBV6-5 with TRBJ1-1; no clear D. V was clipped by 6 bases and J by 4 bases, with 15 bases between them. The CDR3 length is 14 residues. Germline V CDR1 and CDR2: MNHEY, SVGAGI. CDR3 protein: CASSIVRAATEAFF. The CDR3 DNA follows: TGTGCCAGCAGCATCGTGAGGGCAGCCACTGAAGCTTTCTTT.

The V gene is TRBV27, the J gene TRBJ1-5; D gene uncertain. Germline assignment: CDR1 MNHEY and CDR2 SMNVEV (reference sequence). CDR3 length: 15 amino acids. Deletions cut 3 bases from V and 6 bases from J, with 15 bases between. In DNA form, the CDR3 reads TGTGCCAGCAGTTTGTCGGTCGGAGGAAGTCAGCCCCAGCATTTT. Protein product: CASSLSVGGSQPQHF.

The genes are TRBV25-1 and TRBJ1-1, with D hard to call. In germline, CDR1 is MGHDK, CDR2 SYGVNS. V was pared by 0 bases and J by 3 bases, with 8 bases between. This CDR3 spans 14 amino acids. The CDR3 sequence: CASSEYFRDTEAFF. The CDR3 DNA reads TGTGCCAGCAGTGAATATTTCCGAGACACTGAAGCTTTCTTT.

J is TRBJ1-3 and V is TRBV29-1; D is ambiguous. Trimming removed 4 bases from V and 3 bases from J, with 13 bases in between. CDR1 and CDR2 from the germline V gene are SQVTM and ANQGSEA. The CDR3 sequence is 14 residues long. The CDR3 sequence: CSVVIQNFGNTIYF. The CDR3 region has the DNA TGCAGCGTTGTAATCCAGAATTTTGGAAACACCATATATTTT. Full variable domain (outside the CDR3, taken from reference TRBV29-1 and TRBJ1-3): SAVISQKPSRDICQRGTSLTIQCQVDSQVTMMFWYRQQPGQSLTLIATANQGSEATYESGFVIDKFPISRPNLTFSTLTVSNMSPEDSSIYLCSVVIQNFGNTIYFGEGSWLTVV.

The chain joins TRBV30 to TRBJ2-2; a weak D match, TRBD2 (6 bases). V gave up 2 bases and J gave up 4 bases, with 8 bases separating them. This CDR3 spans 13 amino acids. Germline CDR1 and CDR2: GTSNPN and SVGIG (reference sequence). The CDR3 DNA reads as TGTGCCTGGAGTCTGGGGGGCACCGGGGAGCTGTTTTTT. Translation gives CAWSLGGTGELFF. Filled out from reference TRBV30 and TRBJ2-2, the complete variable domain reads SQTIHQWPATLVQPVGSPLSLECTVEGTSNPNLYWYRQAAGRGLQLLFYSVGIGQISSEVPQNLSASRPQDRQFILSSKKLLLSDSGFYLCAWSLGGTGELFFGEGSRLTVL.

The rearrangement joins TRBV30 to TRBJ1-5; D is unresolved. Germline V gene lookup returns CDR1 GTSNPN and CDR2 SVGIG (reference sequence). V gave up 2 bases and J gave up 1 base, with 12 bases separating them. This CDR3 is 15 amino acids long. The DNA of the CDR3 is TGTGCCTGGAGTCAAACCCCGGGGAGCAATCAGCCCCAGCATTTT. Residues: CAWSQTPGSNQPQHF.

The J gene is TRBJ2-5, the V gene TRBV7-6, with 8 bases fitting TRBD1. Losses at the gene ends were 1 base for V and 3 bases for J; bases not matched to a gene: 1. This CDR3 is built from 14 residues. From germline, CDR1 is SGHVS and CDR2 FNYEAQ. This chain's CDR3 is CASSLGTGKETQYF. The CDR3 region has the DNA TGTGCCAGCAGCTTAGGGACAGGGAAAGAGACCCAGTACTTC.

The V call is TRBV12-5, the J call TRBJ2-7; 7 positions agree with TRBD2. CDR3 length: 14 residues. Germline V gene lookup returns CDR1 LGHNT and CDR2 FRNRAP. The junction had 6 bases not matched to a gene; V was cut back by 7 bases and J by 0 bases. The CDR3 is CASAPGGNSYEQYF. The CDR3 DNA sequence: TGTGCTAGTGCCCCCGGGGGGAACTCCTACGAGCAGTACTTC.

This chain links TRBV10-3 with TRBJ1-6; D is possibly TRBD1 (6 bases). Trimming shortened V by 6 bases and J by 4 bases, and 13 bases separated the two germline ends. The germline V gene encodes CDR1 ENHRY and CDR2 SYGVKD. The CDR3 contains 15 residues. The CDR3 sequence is CAIREQDSYNSPLHF. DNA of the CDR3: TGTGCCATCAGGGAACAGGACAGTTATAATTCACCCCTCCACTTT.

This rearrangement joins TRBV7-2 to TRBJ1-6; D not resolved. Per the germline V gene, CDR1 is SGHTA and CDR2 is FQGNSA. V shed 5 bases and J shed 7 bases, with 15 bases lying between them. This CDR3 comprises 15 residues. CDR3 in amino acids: CASSPTLIPNSPLHF. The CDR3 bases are TGTGCCAGCAGCCCCACGCTAATCCCGAATTCACCCCTCCACTTT.

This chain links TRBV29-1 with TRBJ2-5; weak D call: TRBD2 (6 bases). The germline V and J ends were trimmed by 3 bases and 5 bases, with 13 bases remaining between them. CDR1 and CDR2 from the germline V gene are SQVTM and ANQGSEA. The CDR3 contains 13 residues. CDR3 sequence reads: CSVDRTGVETQYF. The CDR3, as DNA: TGCAGCGTTGACCGGACGGGGGTGGAGACCCAGTACTTC.

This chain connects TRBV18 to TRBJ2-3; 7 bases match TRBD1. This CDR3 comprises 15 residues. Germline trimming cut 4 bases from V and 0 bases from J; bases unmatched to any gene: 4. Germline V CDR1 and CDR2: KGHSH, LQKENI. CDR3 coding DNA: TGTGCCAGCTCACTCCGGACAGGAAGCACAGATACGCAGTATTTT. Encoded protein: CASSLRTGSTDTQYF.

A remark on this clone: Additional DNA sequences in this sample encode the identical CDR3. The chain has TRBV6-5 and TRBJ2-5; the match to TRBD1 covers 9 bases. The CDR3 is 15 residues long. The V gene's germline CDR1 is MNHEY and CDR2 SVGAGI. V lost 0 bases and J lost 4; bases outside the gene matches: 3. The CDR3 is CASSYSTGGRETQYF. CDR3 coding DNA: TGTGCCAGCAGTTACTCGACAGGGGGTCGAGAGACCCAGTACTTC.

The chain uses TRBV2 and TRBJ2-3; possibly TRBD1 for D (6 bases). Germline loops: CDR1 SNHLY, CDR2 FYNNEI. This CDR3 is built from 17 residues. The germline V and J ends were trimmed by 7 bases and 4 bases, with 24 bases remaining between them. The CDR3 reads CASTTNKMTGRADTQYF. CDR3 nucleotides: TGTGCCAGCACCACCAACAAAATGACAGGACGGGCAGATACGCAGTATTTT.